The 17 T cell receptor beta chains below come from one sample, sequenced in a study of cytomegalovirus exposure and HLA in healthy donors. This PCR relied on a set of 60 Vbeta primers and 13 Jbeta primers. Some clones are missing from TCRdb's copy, which holds only in-frame ones; the method was immunoSEQ multiplex PCR. Found here are some 120,000 clones, 80% to 85% of them singletons; the top ten hold approximately 1%. The material sequenced was PBMCs. These receptor sequences come from a human donor in good health.

On this clone itself: This sample also contains other DNA sequences that code for the same CDR3. V gene TRBV5-4 combines with J gene TRBJ1-1; D is possibly TRBD1 (6 bases). CDR3 size: 14 residues. Between the trimmed V and J ends, which lost 3 bases and 2 bases, there was a span of 11 bases. CDR1 and CDR2 from the germline V gene are SGHNT and YYREEE (reference sequence). This CDR3 reads CASSSGQLNTEAFF. The CDR3 bases are TGTGCCAGCAGCTCAGGACAGTTAAACACTGAAGCTTTCTTT.

The chain joins TRBV4-1 to TRBJ1-6; D ambiguous. CDR1 is MGHRA and CDR2 is YSYEKL in the germline V gene. The CDR3 loop spans 16 amino acids. V was shortened by 4 bases and J by 9 bases, with 19 bases between the two germline ends. The CDR3, as DNA: TGCGCCAGCAGCCTAACGCTAGGGAGGTCTGTTTCACCCCTCCACTTT. It codes for CASSLTLGRSVSPLHF.

The J gene is TRBJ2-7, the V gene TRBV10-3; the match to TRBD1 covers 7 bases. CDR3 size: 12 residues. Losses at the gene ends were 8 bases for V and 6 bases for J; bases not matched to a gene: 7. The germline V gene encodes CDR1 ENHRY and CDR2 SYGVKD. This CDR3 is CAIGQASGEQYF. CDR3 in DNA: TGTGCCATCGGACAGGCTTCGGGCGAGCAGTACTTC.

The chain couples TRBV5-4 to TRBJ1-1, with 9 bases that match TRBD1. The CDR3 runs to 15 residues. Germline V lookup: CDR1 SGHNT, CDR2 YYREEE (reference sequence). V gave up 4 bases and J gave up 4 bases; unmatched junction bases: 8. The CDR3 is CASSVGQGQATEAFF. CDR3 nucleotides: TGTGCCAGCAGCGTTGGACAGGGGCAGGCCACTGAAGCTTTCTTT.

This clone appeared a single time. This chain uses TRBV4-2 with TRBJ2-1, with 7 bases aligning to TRBD2. The CDR3 length is 16 residues. Trimming at V came to 4 bases and at J to 3 bases, leaving 9 bases not matched to a gene. CDR1 is LGHNA and CDR2 is YNFKEQ in the germline V gene. The CDR3 nucleotides are TGTGCCAGCAGCCCAAGAGGACTAGAACTCTACAATGAGCAGTTCTTC. Protein: CASSPRGLELYNEQFF.

This clone was observed once. The rearrangement joins TRBV4-1 to TRBJ1-2, with D perhaps matching TRBD1 (5 bases). The V gene's germline CDR1 is MGHRA and CDR2 YSYEKL. This CDR3 has 15 residues. V lost 3 bases to trimming and J lost 3 bases, with 14 bases between them. The CDR3 DNA is TGCGCCAGCAGCCACGTGGTCGACAGTTACTATGGCTACACCTTC. It codes for CASSHVVDSYYGYTF.

The chain combines TRBV19 with TRBJ2-3; the match to TRBD2 covers 7 bases. The V gene end was trimmed by 3 bases and the J gene end by 3 bases; junction bases not matched to a gene: 12. CDR1 and CDR2 (germline): LNHDA, SQIVND (reference sequence). There are 17 residues in the CDR3. The CDR3 nucleotides are TGTGCCAGTAGTATTCGGTTCTCGGGGGGTGAAACAGATACGCAGTATTTT. Protein product: CASSIRFSGGETDTQYF.

This clone was picked up one time. The chain is built from TRBV9 and TRBJ1-1; 9 nucleotides match TRBD1. V trimming: 3 bases; J trimming: 4 bases; junction bases outside the gene matches: 7. CDR3 length equals 15 residues. In germline, CDR1 is SGDLS, CDR2 YYNGEE. CDR3 DNA: TGTGCCAGCAGCGCACAGGGGGCAGACGGCACTGAAGCTTTCTTT. Translated: CASSAQGADGTEAFF.

The V gene is TRBV6-5, the J gene TRBJ1-2; the D is unclear. Germline CDR1 MNHEY, CDR2 SVGAGI. V was shortened by 2 bases and J by 2 bases, with 9 bases between the two germline ends. The CDR3 has 14 residues. The CDR3 spells CASSYRSGNYGYTF. The CDR3 region has the DNA TGTGCCAGCAGTTACCGTTCGGGGAACTATGGCTACACCTTC.

CDR3 loop: CASSLLPGNQETQYF. CDR3 bases: TGTGCCAGCAGTTTATTGCCGGGGAACCAAGAGACCCAGTACTTC. The chain joins TRBV27 to TRBJ2-5, with a tentative D call TRBD2 (5 bases). CDR3 length equals 15 residues. The germline gives CDR1 MNHEY, CDR2 SMNVEV (reference sequence). Trimming took off 1 base at V and 0 bases at J, with 9 bases between the two ends.

The J gene is TRBJ1-5, the V gene TRBV6-5, with 9 positions matching TRBD1. The CDR3 is 15 amino acids. The germline CDR1 and CDR2 sequences are MNHEY and SVGAGI. V gave up 6 bases and J gave up 7 bases; unmatched junction bases: 10. CDR3 coding DNA: TGTGCCAGCAGGCGAGGGACAGGGTTTAGCCAGCCCCAGCATTTT. This codes for CASRRGTGFSQPQHF.

V and J are TRBV29-1 and TRBJ1-1; D is undetermined. The CDR3 loop spans 13 amino acids. V shed 0 bases and J shed 5 bases, with 10 bases lying between them. Germline assignment: CDR1 SQVTM and CDR2 ANQGSEA. The chain's CDR3 is CSVEDVRGTEAFF. CDR3 bases: TGCAGCGTTGAAGACGTTAGAGGTACTGAAGCTTTCTTT.

The J gene is TRBJ1-2, the V gene TRBV28; D not resolved. V was shortened by 3 bases and J by 2 bases, with 10 bases between the two germline ends. CDR3 size: 14 residues. The germline gives CDR1 MDHEN, CDR2 SYDVKM. Here the CDR3 reads CASSLEVQNYGYTF. CDR3 in DNA: TGTGCCAGCAGTTTGGAGGTACAAAACTATGGCTACACCTTC.

The chain has TRBV28 and TRBJ2-5, with 8 positions matching TRBD1. The J call may not be correct, given that the DNA end is closer to TRBJ2-7. The length of the CDR3 is 14 residues. CDR1 and CDR2 (germline): MDHEN, SYDVKM. CDR3 nucleotide sequence: TGTGCCAGCATCCCGACAGGGGCACCCTACGAGCAGTACTTC. Residues: CASIPTGAPYEQYF.

The rearrangement joins TRBV2 to TRBJ1-1; TRBD1 is a possible D gene (6 bases). The germline CDR1 and CDR2 sequences are SNHLY and FYNNEI. CDR3 size: 14 residues. Trimming shortened V by 4 bases and J by 4 bases, and 13 bases separated the two germline ends. The CDR3 spells CASSVQGPSTEAFF. CDR3 bases: TGTGCCAGCAGTGTGCAGGGGCCGAGCACTGAAGCTTTCTTT.

About this clone itself: Relative to the germline gene, one junction end is altered; a read error may explain this. The chain uses TRBV7-9 and TRBJ1-1; D may be TRBD1 (5 bases). The CDR3 is 12 amino acids. Germline values: CDR1 SEHNR, CDR2 FQNEAQ (reference sequence). The CDR3 loop reads CSSNQGGTEAFF. CDR3 nucleotide sequence: TGTTCCAGCAACCAGGGAGGCACTGAAGCTTTCTTT.

V is TRBV9 and J is TRBJ2-2; D possibly corresponds to TRBD2 (5 bases). Looked up from germline, CDR1 is SGDLS and CDR2 is YYNGEE. The V end lost 4 bases, the J end lost 5 bases, and 12 bases lay between the germline ends. CDR3 length equals 14 residues. CDR3 region: CASSLYTGTGELFF. CDR3 DNA sequence: TGTGCCAGCAGCCTCTATACGGGAACCGGGGAGCTGTTTTTT.